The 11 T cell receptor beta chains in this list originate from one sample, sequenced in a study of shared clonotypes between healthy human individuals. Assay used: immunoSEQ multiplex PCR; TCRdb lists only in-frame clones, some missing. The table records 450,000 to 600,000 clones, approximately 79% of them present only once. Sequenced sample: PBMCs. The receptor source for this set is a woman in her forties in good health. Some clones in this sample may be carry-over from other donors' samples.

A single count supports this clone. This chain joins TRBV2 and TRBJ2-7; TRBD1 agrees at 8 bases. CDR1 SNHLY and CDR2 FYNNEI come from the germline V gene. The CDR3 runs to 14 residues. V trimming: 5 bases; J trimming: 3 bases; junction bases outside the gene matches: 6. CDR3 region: CASSSGTGNYEQYF. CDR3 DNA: TGTGCCAGCAGTTCCGGGACAGGTAACTACGAGCAGTACTTC.

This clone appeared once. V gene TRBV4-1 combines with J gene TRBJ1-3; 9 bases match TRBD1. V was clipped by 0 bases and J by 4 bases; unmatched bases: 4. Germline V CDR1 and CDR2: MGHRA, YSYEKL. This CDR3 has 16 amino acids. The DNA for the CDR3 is TGCGCCAGCAGCCAAGATCGGGGGACAGGGGGAAACACCATATATTTT. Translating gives CASSQDRGTGGNTIYF.

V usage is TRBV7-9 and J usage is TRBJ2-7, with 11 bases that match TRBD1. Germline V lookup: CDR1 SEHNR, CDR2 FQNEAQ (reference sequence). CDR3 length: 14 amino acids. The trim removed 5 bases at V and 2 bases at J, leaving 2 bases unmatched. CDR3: CASSPGQGAYEQYF. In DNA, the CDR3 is TGTGCCAGCAGCCCGGGACAGGGGGCCTACGAGCAGTACTTC.

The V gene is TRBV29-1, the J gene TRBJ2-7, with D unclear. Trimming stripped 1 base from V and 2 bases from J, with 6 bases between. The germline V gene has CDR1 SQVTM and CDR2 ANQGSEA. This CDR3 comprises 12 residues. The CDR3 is CSVEAKAYEQYF. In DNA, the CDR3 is TGCAGCGTTGAAGCCAAGGCCTACGAGCAGTACTTC.

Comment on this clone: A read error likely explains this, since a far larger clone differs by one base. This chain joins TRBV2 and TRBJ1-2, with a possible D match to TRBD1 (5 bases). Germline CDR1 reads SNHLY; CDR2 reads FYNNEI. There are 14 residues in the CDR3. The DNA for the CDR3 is TGTGCCAGCATTGCGTTGAGGGGAGGGTATGGCTACATCTTC. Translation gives CASIALRGGYGYIF.

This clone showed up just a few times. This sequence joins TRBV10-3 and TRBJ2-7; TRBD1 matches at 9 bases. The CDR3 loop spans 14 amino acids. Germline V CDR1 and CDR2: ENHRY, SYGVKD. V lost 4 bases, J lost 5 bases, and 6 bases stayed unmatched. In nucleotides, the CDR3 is TGTGCCATCAGTGTCAGGACAGGGGCCGACGAGCAGTACTTC. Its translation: CAISVRTGADEQYF.

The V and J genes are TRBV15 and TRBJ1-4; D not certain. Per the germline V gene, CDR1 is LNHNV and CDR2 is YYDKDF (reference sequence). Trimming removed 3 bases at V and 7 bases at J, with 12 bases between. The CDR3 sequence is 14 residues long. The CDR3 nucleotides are TGTGCCACCAGCAGTGAAGGGTCTGCTGAAAAACTGTTTTTT. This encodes CATSSEGSAEKLFF. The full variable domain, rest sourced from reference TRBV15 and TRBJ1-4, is DAMVIQNPRYQVTQFGKPVTLSCSQTLNHNVMYWYQQKSSQAPKLLFHYYDKDFNNEADTPDNFQSRRPNTSFCFLDIRSPGLGDTAMYLCATSSEGSAEKLFFGSGTQLSVL.

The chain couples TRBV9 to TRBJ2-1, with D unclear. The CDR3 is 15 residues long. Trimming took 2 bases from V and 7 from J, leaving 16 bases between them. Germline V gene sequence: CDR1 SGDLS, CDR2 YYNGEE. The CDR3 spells CASSVFGDVVNEQFF. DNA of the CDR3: TGTGCCAGCAGCGTCTTCGGAGACGTTGTAAATGAGCAGTTCTTC.

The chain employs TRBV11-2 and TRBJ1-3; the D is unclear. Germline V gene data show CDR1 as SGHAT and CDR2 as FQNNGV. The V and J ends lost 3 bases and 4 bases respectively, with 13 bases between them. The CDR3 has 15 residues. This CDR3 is CASSFDRSPGNTIYF. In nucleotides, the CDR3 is TGTGCCAGCAGCTTCGACCGAAGTCCAGGAAACACCATATATTTT. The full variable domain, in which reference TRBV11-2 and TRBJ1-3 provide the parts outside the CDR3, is EAGVAQSPRYKIIEKRQSVAFWCNPISGHATLYWYQQILGQGPKLLIQFQNNGVVDDSQLPKDRFSAERLKGVDSTLKIQPAKLEDSAVYLCASSFDRSPGNTIYFGEGSWLTVV.

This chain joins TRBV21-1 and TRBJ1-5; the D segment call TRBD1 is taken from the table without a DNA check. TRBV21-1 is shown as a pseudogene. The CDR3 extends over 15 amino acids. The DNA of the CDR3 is TGTGCCAGCAGCAAAGCGCTTTCAGGGAATCAGCCCCAGCATTTT. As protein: CASSKALSGNQPQHF.

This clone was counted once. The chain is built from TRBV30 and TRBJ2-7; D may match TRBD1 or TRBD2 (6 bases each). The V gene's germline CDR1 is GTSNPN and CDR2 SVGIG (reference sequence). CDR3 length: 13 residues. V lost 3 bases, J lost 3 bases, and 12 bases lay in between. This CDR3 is CAWRRRGDYEQYF. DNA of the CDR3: TGTGCCTGGAGAAGGAGGGGGGACTACGAGCAGTACTTC.